This paragraph covers one TCR beta chain sequence. The sample holds a few counts of this clonotype. It has no known antigen specificity. Per-base quality was not reported, and no clone a single base away is much larger than it. These data originate in a study of blood T cells in healthy people across ages (dated by TCRdb to about 2015). About the full investigation: Template switching captured roughly one uniquely barcoded TCR beta cDNA molecule per two T cells in model experiments. Age-related changes in TCR beta repertoire diversity were measured in the study by deep sequencing normalized with unique cDNA molecular identifiers. The donors were split into four age groups: young (average around 17 years), middle-aged (around 37), aged (over 55) and long-lived (roughly 88). Donors of different ages were randomly distributed across sequencing lanes to avoid experimental bias. The study analyzed two additional independent replicas of 1 million unique cDNA reads from the same blood draw for two donors, one aged 18 to 30 and one aged 80 or older. General conclusions and limits of the study: The CMV infection status of donors was not known, potentially confounding age-related changes in expanded clonotypes. There was a strong correlation between observed TCR beta diversity and the percentage of naive T cells measured by flow cytometry. Bulk unsorted PBMC profiling prevented conclusive comparison of naive and antigen-experienced compartments. As age increased, observed TCR beta diversity per million T cells dropped in a roughly linear way, and a significant reduction was already evident by age around 41. The long-lived group showed more naive CD4+ T cells, fewer expanded clones and increased TCR diversity than the aged group, suggesting age selection. Estimates of total diversity based on one million sequenced T cells were regarded as lower bounds and as underestimates.

The donors were roughly 38 Caucasian individuals from Russia, aged roughly 6 to 90 years, who were systemically healthy. Roughly 11 milliliters of peripheral blood were drawn from each donor into EDTA-treated Vacutainer tubes. Ficoll-Paque density-gradient centrifugation was used to isolate PBMCs, with at least 6.5 million per sample. Total RNA, at least 6 micrograms per sample, was extracted from PBMCs with Trizol reagent. For every donor, flow cytometry on a PBMC aliquot measured the percentage of naive CD45RAhigh/CD27high T cells. The receptor library was made with 5' RACE. Data came from an Illumina HiSeq 2500. A second PCR of about 6 to 12 cycles was run with a J-beta primer mix and a sample-barcoded 5' primer. Each TCR beta cDNA molecule received a unique molecular identifier from a template-switch 5' adaptor carrying 12 random nucleotides. At least 3 million CDR3-containing paired-end reads were obtained from each sample. The Mint cDNA synthesis kit, primed by a TRBC-specific oligonucleotide, was used to synthesize first-strand cDNA from all RNA. All cDNA was treated with uracil-DNA glycosylase and then went through a first 18-cycle PCR with the universal primers M1SS and BC2_uni_R. In the original analysis: For normalization, 1 million high-quality reads, each with a distinct molecular identifier, were randomly selected from each sample. Reads with shared molecular identifiers were discarded instead of being binned into consensus sequences. MiTCR, with a Q25 quality threshold and the strictest error-elimination algorithm, was used for CDR3 identification, clonotype clustering and error correction. Lower-bound total TCR beta diversity was estimated with a nonparametric unseen species model using Euler transformation. The public reads were run again by TCRdb, first through fastp at Q25 and then through MiXCR, and only productive beta chains were kept. Rows are unified per CDR3 protein, each entry keeping the most common DNA and genes. For this entry, the V and J calls and clone size follow TCRdb and not the study's own pipeline. For this sample there are just over 800,000 distinct CDR3 sequences; about 59% appear just once. The ten largest clonotypes hold around a quarter of the sample.

V was cut back by 0 bases and J by 3 bases, leaving a gap of 6 bases between them. CDR1 and CDR2 are read off the germline V gene as SGHVS and FNYEAQ. Including the terminal cysteine and phenylalanine, the CDR3 comprises 13 residues. The only DNA kept is the CDR3, 39 bases in frame from the first base. Sequences were obtained from blood. The TCR originated in a man aged 25-40 years in good health. The rearranged segments are TRBV7-6 and TRBJ2-7, with the D gene not confidently named. The sequence in DNA is TGTGCCAGCAGCTTAGCGGACGGCTACGAGCAGTACTTC. It is translated as CASSLADGYEQYF.